Presented here are 10 T cell receptor beta chains from one specimen sequenced in a study of cytomegalovirus exposure and HLA in healthy donors. Use of 60 Vbeta and 13 Jbeta primers characterized the PCR. Method: immunoSEQ multiplex PCR; TCRdb's copy keeps in-frame clones and lacks some. The table shows around 100,000 clones, with approximately 80% occurring only once. Sequencing was done on a sample of PBMCs. These receptors all come from a man aged 25-45 years in good health and CMV-seropositive.

The V gene is TRBV19, the J gene TRBJ1-5; 11 positions match TRBD1. Germline CDR1 is LNHDA and CDR2 is SQIVND (reference sequence). The trim removed 4 bases at V and 1 base at J, leaving 9 bases unmatched. The CDR3 runs 18 residues. The CDR3 DNA sequence: TGTGCCAGTAGTAGAAGGACAGGGGGCTTGGTGAGCAATCAGCCCCAGCATTTT. It codes for CASSRRTGGLVSNQPQHF.

The chain recombines TRBV7-2 with TRBJ2-2, with D hard to call. Per germline, CDR1 SGHTA and CDR2 FQGNSA. The germline V and J ends were trimmed by 1 base and 0 bases, with 9 bases remaining between them. This CDR3 has 16 residues. The CDR3 here is CASSLGTPANTGELFF. CDR3 DNA sequence: TGTGCCAGCAGCTTAGGAACACCCGCGAACACCGGGGAGCTGTTTTTT. The complete variable domain, with remaining parts taken from reference TRBV7-2 and TRBJ2-2, reads GAGVSQSPSNKVTEKGKDVELRCDPISGHTALYWYRQSLGQGLEFLIYFQGNSAPDKSGLPSDRFSAERTGGSVSTLTIQRTQQEDSAVYLCASSLGTPANTGELFFGEGSRLTVL.

V is TRBV27 and J is TRBJ1-2; possible D gene TRBD1, 6 bases. CDR3 size: 14 residues. V lost 2 bases, J lost 2 bases, and 9 bases lay in between. Germline loops: CDR1 MNHEY, CDR2 SMNVEV (reference sequence). CDR3 nucleotides: TGTGCCAGCAGTTTAGGACAGTTCAACTATGGCTACACCTTC. Its translation: CASSLGQFNYGYTF.

The CDR3 DNA is TGTGCCAGCAGTTACTCGATTAGGCTAGCGGGGTACGAGCAGTACTTC. Amino acids: CASSYSIRLAGYEQYF. This chain joins TRBV6-5 and TRBJ2-7, with TRBD2 matching over 9 bases. In germline, CDR1 is MNHEY, CDR2 SVGAGI. V trimming: 0 bases; J trimming: 4 bases; junction bases outside the gene matches: 7. The CDR3 has 16 residues.

There are a few counts of this clone. The rearrangement links TRBV29-1 to TRBJ1-1; 8 bases match TRBD1. Per germline, CDR1 SQVTM and CDR2 ANQGSEA. Trimming took 7 bases from V and 3 from J; bases not matched to a gene: 10. The CDR3 totals 14 residues. CDR3 sequence (DNA): TGCAGCGCCCGGACAGGGAGTACTGACACTGAAGCTTTCTTT. This encodes CSARTGSTDTEAFF.

V is TRBV9 and J is TRBJ2-2; 7 nucleotides line up with TRBD2. The CDR3 is made up of 16 amino acids. The V segment lost 3 bases and the J segment 1 base; nucleotides outside the gene matches: 6. Germline V gives CDR1 SGDLS, CDR2 YYNGEE. The CDR3, as DNA: TGTGCCAGCAGCGCTGGGACTAAAGGGAACACCGGGGAGCTGTTTTTT. Amino acid sequence: CASSAGTKGNTGELFF.

The chain links TRBV7-2 to TRBJ2-5, with a possible D match to TRBD1 (5 bases). This CDR3 has 15 amino acids. CDR1 is SGHTA, CDR2 FQGNSA, per germline. V was shortened by 1 base and J by 3 bases, with 12 bases between the two germline ends. CDR3 amino acids: CASSLGGAVEETQYF. The CDR3 DNA reads as TGTGCCAGCAGCTTAGGTGGGGCAGTTGAAGAGACCCAGTACTTC. The full variable domain, completed using reference TRBV7-2 and TRBJ2-5, is GAGVSQSPSNKVTEKGKDVELRCDPISGHTALYWYRQSLGQGLEFLIYFQGNSAPDKSGLPSDRFSAERTGGSVSTLTIQRTQQEDSAVYLCASSLGGAVEETQYFGPGTRLLVL.

The chain combines TRBV27 with TRBJ1-1, with 10 bases that match TRBD1. The CDR3 has 13 residues. The trim removed 7 bases at V and 7 bases at J, leaving 6 bases unmatched. Looked up from germline, CDR1 is MNHEY and CDR2 is SMNVEV (reference sequence). The CDR3 reads CASTPTGGREAFF. The CDR3 nucleotides read TGTGCCAGCACCCCGACAGGGGGCCGTGAAGCTTTCTTT.

Only a few counts were recorded for this clone. J is TRBJ2-1 and V is TRBV11-3; D perhaps matches TRBD2 (5 bases). V was trimmed by 1 base and J by 0 bases, leaving 13 bases between them. Germline-derived CDR1 and CDR2 are SGHNT and YENEEA. This CDR3 comprises 17 residues. CDR3 protein: CASSLVASPDSYNEQFF. CDR3 sequence (DNA): TGTGCCAGCAGCTTAGTTGCTAGCCCAGACTCCTACAATGAGCAGTTCTTC.

The chain employs TRBV11-2 and TRBJ1-1, with D hard to call. CDR1 is SGHAT, CDR2 FQNNGV, per germline. V was trimmed by 5 bases and J by 4 bases, leaving 11 bases between them. The CDR3 is made up of 13 amino acids. The CDR3 DNA follows: TGTGCCAGCAGCCCTCGACTAGGCACTGAAGCTTTCTTT. Amino acid sequence: CASSPRLGTEAFF.